This TCR beta chain was sequenced during a study of cytomegalovirus exposure and HLA in healthy donors. About this clone: One end of the junction is discordant with germline, which a read error may explain.

The CDR3 has 16 amino acids. Per germline, CDR1 SEHNR and CDR2 FQNEAQ (reference sequence). A multiplex PCR was run with 60 Vbeta primers and 13 Jbeta primers. Only in-frame clones appear in the TCRdb table, and some are missing; sequencing was by immunoSEQ multiplex PCR. This repertoire shows 150,000 or so clones, roughly 70% found once; its top ten account for 3.1%. The receptor comes from a male donor in good health and CMV-seronegative. V gene TRBV7-9 combines with J gene TRBJ1-2; TRBD1 might be the D (5 bases). Sequencing used PBMCs. CDR3 in amino acids: CSSSLWVGGANYGYTF. The CDR3 region has the DNA TGTTCCAGCAGCTTGTGGGTGGGAGGGGCGAACTATGGCTACACCTTC.